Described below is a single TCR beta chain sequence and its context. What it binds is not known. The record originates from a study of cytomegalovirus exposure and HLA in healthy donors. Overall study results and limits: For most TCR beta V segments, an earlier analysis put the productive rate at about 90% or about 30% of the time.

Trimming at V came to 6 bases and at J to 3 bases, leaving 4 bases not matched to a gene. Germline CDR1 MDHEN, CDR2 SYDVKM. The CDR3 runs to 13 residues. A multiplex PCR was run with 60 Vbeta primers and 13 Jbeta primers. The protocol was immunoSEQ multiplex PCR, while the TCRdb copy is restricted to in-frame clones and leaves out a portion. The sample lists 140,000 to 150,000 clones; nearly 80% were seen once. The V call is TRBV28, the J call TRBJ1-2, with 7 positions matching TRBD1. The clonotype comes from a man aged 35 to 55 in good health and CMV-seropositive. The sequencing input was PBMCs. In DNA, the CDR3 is TGTGCCAGCAGGGTTGGACAGGACTATGGCTACACCTTC. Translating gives CASRVGQDYGYTF.